This entry lists 8 T cell receptor beta chains sequenced from one sample in a study of tissue T cells after allogeneic stem cell transplantation. The time point denotes: mouse harvest day 14 after allogeneic transplant. Mouse grafts combined 10^7 T-cell-depleted bone marrow cells with 10^6 splenic CD5+ T cells. Produced via immunoSEQ multiplex PCR; TCRdb's table is partial and in-frame only. The profile shows 2,200 or so clones, about 46% of them singletons. The sample comprised gut tissue. The source of these receptors is a female BALB/c mouse given C57BL/6 T cells with graft-versus-host disease after an allogeneic hematopoietic cell transplant.

A remark on this clone: Each gene name is a mouse one. Sequencing ends 1 residue short of the CDR3 end; the germline J gene provides the rest. This sequence joins TRBV4 and TRBJ2-5, with D maybe TRBD1 (5 bases). CDR3 size: 13 residues. Per germline, CDR1 LGHDT and CDR2 YNNKQL (reference sequence). V lost 4 bases and J 2 bases, leaving 7 bases between the germline ends. The CDR3 bases that were read are TGTGCCAGCAGCTTCAGGGCCCAAGACACCCAGTAC. This gives the protein CASSFRAQDTQY. The complete CDR3 reads CASSFRAQDTQYF.

This clone was seen a few times. Here the gene names and germline are mouse. The sequence runs out 1 residue before the end of the CDR3; the remainder is reconstructed from the germline J gene. V usage is TRBV23 and J usage is TRBJ2-7; TRBD2, the table's D call, lacks a check against the DNA. Germline V gene sequence: CDR1 KGHTA, CDR2 FQNQQP. This CDR3 has 15 residues. Here the CDR3 reads CSSSQRTGGALEQYF. Partial CDR3 DNA: TGCTCCAGCAGTCAAAGGACTGGGGGGGCGCTTGAACAGTAC.

In this sample, this clone is large. Genes and germline come from the mouse. The read ends 1 residue early relative to the CDR3; the germline J gene fills the gap. This chain joins TRBV23 and TRBJ1-4; the DNA was not used to check the table's D call, TRBD1. The CDR3 contains 13 residues. The germline V gene has CDR1 KGHTA and CDR2 FQNQQP. The covered CDR3 bases are TGCTCCAGCAGTGAAGGGGGCGGCGAAAGATTATTT. Protein product: CSSSEGGGERLF. The full CDR3 protein reads CSSSEGGGERLFF.

A note on this clone: Genes and germline are mouse. The CDR3 extends 1 residue past the end of the read, so its final part is completed from the germline J gene. The chain uses TRBV19 and TRBJ2-4; 7 bases map to TRBD2. The CDR3 contains 16 residues. From germline, CDR1 is FNHDT and CDR2 SITEND (reference sequence). Trimming cost V 4 bases and J 2 bases; bases outside gene matches: 10. CDR3 bases read: TGTGCCAGCAGTCTTGGGACTGCGTCGACTCAAAACACCTTGTAC. Protein product: CASSLGTASTQNTLY. The full CDR3 sequence reads CASSLGTASTQNTLYF.

This clone was detected only once. The gene symbols are mouse symbols. The read stops 1 residue short of the end of the CDR3; the missing end is completed from the germline J gene. V gene TRBV12-2 combines with J gene TRBJ2-4; D remains unclear. The ends were cut back, 1 base at V and 0 bases at J, with 7 bases in the middle. CDR1 is SGHLS and CDR2 is HYDKME in the germline V gene. The CDR3 length is 14 residues. The CDR3 region is CASSLPASQNTLYF. The covered CDR3 bases are TGTGCCAGCTCTCTTCCTGCTAGTCAAAACACCTTGTAC.

On this clone: The gene symbols are mouse symbols. The read terminates 1 residue before the CDR3 end, so the remaining end is supplied by the germline J gene. The chain couples TRBV15 to TRBJ2-3; TRBD2 agrees at 10 bases. With V trimmed by 6 bases and J by 3 bases, 6 bases remained unmatched. The V gene's germline CDR1 is SGHND and CDR2 FRSKSL. This CDR3 has 15 amino acids. The CDR3 here is CASSGPGGAAETLYF. The CDR3 DNA, read in part, is TGTGCCAGCAGCGGGCCTGGGGGGGCGGCAGAAACGCTGTAT.

The sample holds a few counts of this clone. Here the gene names and germline are mouse. From the germline J gene comes the end of the CDR3, since the read stops 1 residue before it. The J gene is TRBJ2-4, the V gene TRBV12-1, with 10 bases fitting TRBD2. Germline loops: CDR1 SGHSN, CDR2 HYEKVE. Trimming cost V 0 bases and J 1 base; bases outside gene matches: 3. The CDR3 contains 16 residues. Partial CDR3 DNA: TGTGCCAGCTCTCTCGCCTGGGGGGGCGGTCAAAACACCTTGTAC. It translates to CASSLAWGGGQNTLY. The whole CDR3 protein reads CASSLAWGGGQNTLYF.

With regard to this clone: The genes and germline here are from mouse. The read comes to an end 1 residue before the CDR3 does, leaving the germline J gene to fill in the end. The chain links TRBV12-2 to TRBJ2-4; 11 nucleotides match TRBD2. Germline-derived CDR1 and CDR2 are SGHLS and HYDKME. The CDR3 contains 16 residues. V lost 0 bases to trimming and J lost 1 base; unmatched junction nucleotides: 2. CDR3 sequence reads: CASSLGLGGGQNTLYF. Partial CDR3 DNA: TGTGCCAGCTCTCTCGGACTGGGGGGAGGTCAAAACACCTTGTAC.